The clone carrying this TCR beta chain has at least ten counts. The antigen is unknown. The CDR3 totals 16 residues. Germline CDR1 and CDR2: DFQATT and SNEGSKA (reference sequence). The V gene end was trimmed by 3 bases and the J gene end by 0 bases; junction bases not matched to a gene: 9. This record belongs to a study of T cells in Graves' hyperthyroidism and ophthalmopathy. Points from the study as a whole: Expanded thyroid clonotypes (above 0.001) were mostly also found in blood.

Amplification targeted TCR beta CDR3 regions from RNA transcripts. Using the HTBI primer set, a first-round RT-PCR was run on the TCR CDR3. TCRdb fed the multiplex PCR reads into MiXCR, producing one record per CDR3 protein. The data show roughly 710,000 distinct CDR3 sequences, 35% seen once. The source of this sequence is a middle-aged woman with Graves' hyperthyroidism. The specimen sequenced was blood. The rearrangement links TRBV20-1 to TRBJ1-1; TRBD1 matches 8 bases. This CDR3 reads CSARLYRGNMNTEAFF. CDR3 DNA sequence: TGCAGTGCTAGGTTATACAGGGGGAACATGAACACTGAAGCTTTCTTT.